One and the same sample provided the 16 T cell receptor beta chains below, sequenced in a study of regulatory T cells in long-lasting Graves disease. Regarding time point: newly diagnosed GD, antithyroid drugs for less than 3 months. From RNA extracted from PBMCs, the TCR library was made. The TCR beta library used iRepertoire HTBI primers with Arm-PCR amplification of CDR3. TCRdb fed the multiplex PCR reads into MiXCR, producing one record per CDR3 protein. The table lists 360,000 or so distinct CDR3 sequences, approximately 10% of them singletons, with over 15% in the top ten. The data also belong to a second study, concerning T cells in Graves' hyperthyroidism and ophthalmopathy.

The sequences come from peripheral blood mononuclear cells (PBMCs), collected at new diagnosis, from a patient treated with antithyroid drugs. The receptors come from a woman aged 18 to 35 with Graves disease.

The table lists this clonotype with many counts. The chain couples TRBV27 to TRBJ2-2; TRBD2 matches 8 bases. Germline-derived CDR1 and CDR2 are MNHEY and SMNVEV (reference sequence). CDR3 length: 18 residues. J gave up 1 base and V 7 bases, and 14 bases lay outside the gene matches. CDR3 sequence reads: CASTWQGSSGENTGELFF. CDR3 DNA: TGTGCCAGCACCTGGCAGGGCAGTAGCGGGGAGAACACCGGGGAGCTGTTTTTT.

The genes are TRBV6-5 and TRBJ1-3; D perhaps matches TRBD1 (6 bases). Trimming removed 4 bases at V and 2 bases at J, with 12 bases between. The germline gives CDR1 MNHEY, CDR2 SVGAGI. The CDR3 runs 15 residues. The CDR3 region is CASSFSQGAGNTIYF. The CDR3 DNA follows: TGTGCCAGCAGTTTTTCACAGGGTGCTGGAAACACCATATATTTT.

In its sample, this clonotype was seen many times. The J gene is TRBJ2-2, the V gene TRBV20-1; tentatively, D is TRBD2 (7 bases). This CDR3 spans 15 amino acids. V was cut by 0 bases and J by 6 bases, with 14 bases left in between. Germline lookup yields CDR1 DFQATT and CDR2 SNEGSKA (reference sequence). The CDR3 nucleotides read TGCAGTGCTAGAGAGGCGGGAGAGGGGGCCGGGGAGCTGTTTTTT. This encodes CSAREAGEGAGELFF.

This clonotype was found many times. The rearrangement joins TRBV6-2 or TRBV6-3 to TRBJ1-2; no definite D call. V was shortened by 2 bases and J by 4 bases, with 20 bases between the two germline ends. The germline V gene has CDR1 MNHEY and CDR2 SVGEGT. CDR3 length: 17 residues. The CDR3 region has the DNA TGTGCCAGCAGTTACCCGACCGGAACCAGTGGAGGCTATGGCTACACCTTC. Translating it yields CASSYPTGTSGGYGYTF.

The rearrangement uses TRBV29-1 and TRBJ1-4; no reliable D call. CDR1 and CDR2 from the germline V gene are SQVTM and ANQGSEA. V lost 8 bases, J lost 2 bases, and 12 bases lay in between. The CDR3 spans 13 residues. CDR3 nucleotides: TGCAGCTGCGGGGAGCTGACTAATGAAAAACTGTTTTTT. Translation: CSCGELTNEKLFF.

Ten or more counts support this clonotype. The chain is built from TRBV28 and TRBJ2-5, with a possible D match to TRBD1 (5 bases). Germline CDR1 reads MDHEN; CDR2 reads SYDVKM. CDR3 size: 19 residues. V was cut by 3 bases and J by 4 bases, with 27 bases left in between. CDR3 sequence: CASSFDRRYLIRAPETQYF. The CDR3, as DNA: TGTGCCAGCAGTTTCGACCGCCGTTACTTGATCAGGGCCCCAGAGACCCAGTACTTC.

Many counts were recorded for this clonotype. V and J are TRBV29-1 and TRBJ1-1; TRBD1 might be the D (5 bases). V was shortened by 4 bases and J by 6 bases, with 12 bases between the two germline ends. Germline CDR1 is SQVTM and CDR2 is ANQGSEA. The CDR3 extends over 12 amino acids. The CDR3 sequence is CSVGTSAAEAFF. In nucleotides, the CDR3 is TGCAGCGTTGGGACAAGTGCGGCTGAAGCTTTCTTT.

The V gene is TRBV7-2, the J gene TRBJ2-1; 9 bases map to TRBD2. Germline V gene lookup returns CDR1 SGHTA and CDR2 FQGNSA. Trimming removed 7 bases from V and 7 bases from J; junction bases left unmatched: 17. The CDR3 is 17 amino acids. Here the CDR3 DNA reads TGTGCCAGCACCCCCCCCTTCGGGCTAGCGGGAAGAAATGAGCAGTTCTTC. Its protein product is CASTPPFGLAGRNEQFF.

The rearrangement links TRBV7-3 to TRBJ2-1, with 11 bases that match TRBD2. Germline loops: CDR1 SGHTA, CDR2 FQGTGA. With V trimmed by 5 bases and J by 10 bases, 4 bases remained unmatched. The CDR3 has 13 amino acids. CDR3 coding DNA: TGTGCCAGCAGCATTTTAGCGGGAGGGGAGCAGTTCTTC. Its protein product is CASSILAGGEQFF.

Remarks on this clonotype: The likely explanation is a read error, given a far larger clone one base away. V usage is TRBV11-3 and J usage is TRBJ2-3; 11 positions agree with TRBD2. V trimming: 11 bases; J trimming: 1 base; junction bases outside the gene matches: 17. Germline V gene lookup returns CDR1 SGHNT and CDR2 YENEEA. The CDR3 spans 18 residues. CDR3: CARTLTSGRWGGTDTQYF. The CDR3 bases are TGTGCCCGCACCCTAACTAGCGGGAGATGGGGGGGCACAGATACGCAGTATTTT.

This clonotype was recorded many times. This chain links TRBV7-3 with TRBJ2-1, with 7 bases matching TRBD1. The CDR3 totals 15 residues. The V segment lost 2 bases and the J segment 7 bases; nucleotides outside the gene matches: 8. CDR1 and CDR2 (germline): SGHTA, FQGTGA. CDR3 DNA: TGTGCCAGCAGCTTATCGACAGGGAGTCCAAATGAGCAGTTCTTC. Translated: CASSLSTGSPNEQFF. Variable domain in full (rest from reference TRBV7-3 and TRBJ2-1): GAGVSQTPSNKVTEKGKYVELRCDPISGHTALYWYRQSLGQGPEFLIYFQGTGAADDSGLPNDRFFAVRPEGSVSTLKIQRTERGDSAVYLCASSLSTGSPNEQFFGPGTRLTVL.

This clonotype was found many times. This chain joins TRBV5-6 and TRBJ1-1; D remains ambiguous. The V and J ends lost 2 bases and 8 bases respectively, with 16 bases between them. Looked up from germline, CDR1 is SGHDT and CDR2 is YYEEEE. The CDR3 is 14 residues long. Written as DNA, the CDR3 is TGTGCCAGCAGCTTTGACCGGGTCCGCGGGGAAGCTTTCTTT. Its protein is CASSFDRVRGEAFF.

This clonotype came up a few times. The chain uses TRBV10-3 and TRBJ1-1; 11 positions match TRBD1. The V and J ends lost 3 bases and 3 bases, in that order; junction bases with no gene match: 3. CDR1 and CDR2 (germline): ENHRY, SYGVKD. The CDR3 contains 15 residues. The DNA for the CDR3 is TGTGCCATCAGTGAAGAGGGACAGGGGGACACTGAAGCTTTCTTT. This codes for CAISEEGQGDTEAFF.

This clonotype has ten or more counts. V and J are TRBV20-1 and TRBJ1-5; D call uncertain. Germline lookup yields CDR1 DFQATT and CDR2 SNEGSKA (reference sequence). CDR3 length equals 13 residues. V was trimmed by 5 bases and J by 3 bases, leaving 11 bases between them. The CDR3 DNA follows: TGCAGTGCTTGGGATCCTATCAATCAGCCCCAGCATTTT. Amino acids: CSAWDPINQPQHF.

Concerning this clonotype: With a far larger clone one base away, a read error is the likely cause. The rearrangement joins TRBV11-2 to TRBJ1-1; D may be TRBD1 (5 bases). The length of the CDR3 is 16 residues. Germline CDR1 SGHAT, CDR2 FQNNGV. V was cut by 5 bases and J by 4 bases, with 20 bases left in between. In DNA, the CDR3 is TGTGCCAGCAGCCCAGGCGGGGGGAAGATGAGCACTGAAGCTTTCTTT. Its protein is CASSPGGGKMSTEAFF.

In DNA, the CDR3 is TGCAGTGCTGGACCGGGACTAGCGGACAGGACCGGGGAGCTGTTTTTT. This codes for CSAGPGLADRTGELFF. The chain joins TRBV20-1 to TRBJ2-2, with 11 bases aligning to TRBD2. CDR1 is DFQATT and CDR2 is SNEGSKA in the germline V gene (reference sequence). The trim removed 5 bases at V and 5 bases at J, leaving 10 bases unmatched. This CDR3 comprises 16 residues.